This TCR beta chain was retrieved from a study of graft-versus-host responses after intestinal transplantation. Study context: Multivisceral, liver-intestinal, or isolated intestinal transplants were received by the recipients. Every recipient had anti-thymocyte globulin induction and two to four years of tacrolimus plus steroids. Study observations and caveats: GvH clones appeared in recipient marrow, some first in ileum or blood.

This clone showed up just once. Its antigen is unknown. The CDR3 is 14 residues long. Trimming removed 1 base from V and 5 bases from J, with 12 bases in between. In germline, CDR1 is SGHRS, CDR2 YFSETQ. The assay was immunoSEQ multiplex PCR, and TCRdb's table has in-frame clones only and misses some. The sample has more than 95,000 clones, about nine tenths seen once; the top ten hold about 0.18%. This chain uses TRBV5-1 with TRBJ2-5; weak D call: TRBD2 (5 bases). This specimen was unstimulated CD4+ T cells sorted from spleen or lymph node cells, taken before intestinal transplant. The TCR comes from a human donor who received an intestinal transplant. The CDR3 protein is CASSLTTPSETQYF. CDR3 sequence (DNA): TGCGCCAGCAGCTTGACGACTCCTAGCGAGACCCAGTACTTC.